A selection of T cell receptor beta chains follows, all from one sample in a study of radiation and T cells in renal cell carcinoma. Data came from immunoSEQ multiplex PCR; TCRdb stores just in-frame clones and leaves some out. The table shows 60,000 to 95,000 clones, with roughly 85% occurring only once. This specimen was blood, taken from a patient whose treatment included radiotherapy and nephrectomy. The origin of the receptors is a woman in her sixties or seventies with renal cell carcinoma. CDR3s include the opening cysteine and the closing phenylalanine or tryptophan. The order of the fields is CDR3 DNA, CDR3 protein, CDR3 length, clone size, V gene, D gene, J gene. A D gene is named only where the DNA matches it firmly. Clone size is not always given. Where it is, it says once, few, many or a class for expanded clones.

CDR3 DNA: TGTGCCAGCAGTGGGACTGTAATGGGTAACAATGAGCAGTTCTTC
CDR3 protein: CASSGTVMGNNEQFF
CDR3 length: 15
clone size: -
V gene: TRBV6-1
D gene: -
J gene: TRBJ2-1

CDR3 DNA: TGCGCCAGCAGCCAAGACAGCAGAGAGGGAAACACCATATATTTT
CDR3 protein: CASSQDSREGNTIYF
CDR3 length: 15
clone size: -
V gene: TRBV4-3
D gene: -
J gene: TRBJ1-3

CDR3 DNA: TGTGCCAGCAGCCTTGGACTAGCGGCTTCCTACGAGCAGTACTTC
CDR3 protein: CASSLGLAASYEQYF
CDR3 length: 15
clone size: -
V gene: TRBV28
D gene: TRBD2
J gene: TRBJ2-7

CDR3 DNA: TGTGCCAGCAGCGTATTGGGGGGGAGCTCCTACAATGAGCAGTTCTTC
CDR3 protein: CASSVLGGSSYNEQFF
CDR3 length: 16
clone size: -
V gene: TRBV9
D gene: TRBD2
J gene: TRBJ2-1

CDR3 DNA: TGTGCCAGCAGCTTGGCTCGCTGGACTAGCACAGATACGCAGTATTTT
CDR3 protein: CASSLARWTSTDTQYF
CDR3 length: 16
clone size: -
V gene: TRBV5-6
D gene: -
J gene: TRBJ2-3

CDR3 DNA: TGTGCCAGCAGCTTAGTGACAGTCGGGGCCGGGGAGCTGTTTTTT
CDR3 protein: CASSLVTVGAGELFF
CDR3 length: 15
clone size: -
V gene: TRBV7-2
D gene: -
J gene: TRBJ2-2

CDR3 DNA: TGTGCCTGGAGTGCTGGGCTGTGGGGCAATCAGCCCCAGCATTTT
CDR3 protein: CAWSAGLWGNQPQHF
CDR3 length: 15
clone size: -
V gene: TRBV30
D gene: -
J gene: TRBJ1-5

CDR3 DNA: TGTGCCAGCAGCTTAAGTAGTGAAGGTAATTCACCCCTCCACTTT
CDR3 protein: CASSLSSEGNSPLHF
CDR3 length: 15
clone size: -
V gene: TRBV7-9
D gene: -
J gene: TRBJ1-6

CDR3 DNA: TGTGCCAGCAGCCCCACCGGGACCCCTCTCGACGAGCAGTACTTC
CDR3 protein: CASSPTGTPLDEQYF
CDR3 length: 15
clone size: once
V gene: TRBV7-9
D gene: -
J gene: TRBJ2-7

CDR3 DNA: TGTGCCAGCAGTTACTTTCCGGGGAACACTGAAGCTTTCTTT
CDR3 protein: CASSYFPGNTEAFF
CDR3 length: 14
clone size: -
V gene: TRBV6-5
D gene: -
J gene: TRBJ1-1